What follows are 9 T cell receptor beta chains derived from one specimen sequenced in a study of T cells after yellow fever vaccination. TCRdb called the 5' RACE reads again in MiXCR, with one record for every CDR3 protein. The sample holds roughly 340,000 distinct CDR3 sequences; about 4% are singletons and the top ten take roughly 24%. Sequencing used PBMCs, obtained 5 days after the yellow fever booster vaccination. Source of these receptors: a man between 18 and 29 years old who received the YFV17D yellow fever vaccine.

There are many counts of this clonotype. The conserved closing phenylalanine or tryptophan is absent in this CDR3, likely reflecting a read error. The rearrangement uses TRBV6-5 and TRBJ1-1; D is uncertain. This CDR3 spans 15 amino acids. The ends were cut back, 6 bases at V and 6 bases at J, with 20 bases in the middle. In germline, CDR1 is MNHEY, CDR2 SVGAGI. In DNA form, the CDR3 reads TGTGCCAGCAGCCCAGCCCCGGACGGGCCCTCTGAAGCTTTCTCT. Amino acids: CASSPAPDGPSEAFS.

This clonotype was detected a few times. DNA of the CDR3: TGCAGCGTCTTGACAGGGGGGTTTCCCGGGCAGTACTTC. It specifies CSVLTGGFPGQYF. The chain couples TRBV29-1 to TRBJ2-7; 9 nucleotides agree with TRBD1. The CDR3 spans 13 residues. Per the germline V gene, CDR1 is SQVTM and CDR2 is ANQGSEA. The V gene end was trimmed by 6 bases and the J gene end by 9 bases; junction bases not matched to a gene: 12.

This clonotype was recorded a few times. The chain couples TRBV7-6 to TRBJ2-3; 12 positions agree with TRBD2. Germline V CDR1 and CDR2: SGHVS, FNYEAQ. The CDR3 extends over 15 amino acids. Unmatched junction bases numbered 7, after V lost 5 bases and J lost 7 bases. CDR3 loop: CASSPKLAGGHTQYF. The CDR3 coding sequence is TGTGCCAGCAGCCCCAAACTAGCGGGGGGCCATACGCAGTATTTT.

This clonotype was seen ten or more times. The V gene is TRBV5-6, the J gene TRBJ2-1; 10 positions agree with TRBD2. Per the germline V gene, CDR1 is SGHDT and CDR2 is YYEEEE. With 5 bases clipped from V and 3 bases from J, the junction kept 8 bases outside the gene matches. The CDR3 extends over 16 amino acids. The CDR3 loop is CASRKITSGVYNEQFF. CDR3 DNA sequence: TGTGCCAGCAGAAAAATTACTAGCGGGGTCTACAATGAGCAGTTCTTC.

This clonotype was seen ten or more times. The J gene is TRBJ2-1, the V gene TRBV14; 14 bases map to TRBD2. V trimming: 4 bases; J trimming: 0 bases; junction bases outside the gene matches: 8. Germline assignment: CDR1 SGHDN and CDR2 FVKESK. This CDR3 comprises 19 residues. CDR3 sequence: CASSPRGLAGVGSYNEQFF. In DNA, the CDR3 is TGTGCCAGCAGCCCGAGGGGACTAGCGGGGGTCGGCTCCTACAATGAGCAGTTCTTC.

The V and J genes are TRBV6-1 and TRBJ2-3; D remains unclear. This CDR3 comprises 15 residues. The V end was cut by 1 base, the J end by 8 bases, with 16 bases between. Germline CDR1 MNHNS, CDR2 SASEGT. CDR3 protein: CASSEGATRSVTQYF. CDR3 DNA: TGTGCCAGCAGTGAAGGGGCGACCCGGTCGGTTACGCAGTATTTT.

CDR3 DNA sequence: TGTGCCAGCAGCCAAGAATTAGACCAAGAGACCCAGTACTTC. Translating gives CASSQELDQETQYF. The rearrangement joins TRBV3-1 to TRBJ2-5; D is unclear. The CDR3 runs 14 residues. With 0 bases removed from V and 0 bases from J, the gap between germline ends came to 5 bases. CDR1 and CDR2 from the germline V gene are LGHDT and YNNKEL (reference sequence).

This chain links TRBV6-6 with TRBJ2-7; 7 bases are a match to TRBD1. V shed 2 bases and J 4 bases; nucleotides not matched to a gene: 5. CDR3 length: 14 amino acids. The germline V gene encodes CDR1 MNHNY and CDR2 SVGAGI (reference sequence). CDR3 protein: CASSYGTDVYEQYV. The CDR3 DNA sequence: TGTGCCAGCAGTTACGGGACAGATGTATACGAGCAGTACGTC.

This clonotype has only a few counts. The chain links TRBV5-1 to TRBJ1-1; D is possibly TRBD1 (6 bases). Germline CDR1 and CDR2: SGHRS and YFSETQ. V shed 7 bases and J shed 4 bases, with 17 bases lying between them. The CDR3 spans 14 residues. The CDR3 region has the DNA TGCGCCAGCGGCCTGGACAGCCCTTTCACTGAAGCTTTCTTT. Translated, it gives CASGLDSPFTEAFF.